The T cell receptor beta chain described here comes from a study of pediatric ulcerative colitis. Points from the study as a whole: Blood-rectal clonal overlap within each person was significantly higher in ulcerative colitis patients than controls. A couple of patients' blood samples yielded substantially fewer templates.

Germline lookup yields CDR1 SGHVS and CDR2 FQNEAQ. Trimming left V 0 bases short and J 3 bases short, with 6 bases between. The CDR3 sequence is 14 residues long. One to two pinch biopsies were taken from the rectum during colonoscopy. No immunosuppressive drugs were given to ulcerative colitis patients before diagnostic colonoscopy. About this clone itself: The antigen remains unidentified.

The assay was run at survey level. Clones were sequenced by immunoSEQ multiplex PCR, and TCRdb holds only the in-frame ones, with some missing. Here the sample spans tens of thousands of clones, under 80% being singletons. The clonotype originates from a girl aged 10 to 17 with moderate ulcerative colitis. The rearrangement joins TRBV7-8 to TRBJ2-1; D gene ambiguous. Sequencing was performed on gut tissue. The CDR3 is CASSLANYYNEQFF. Here the CDR3 DNA reads TGTGCCAGCAGCTTAGCCAATTACTACAATGAGCAGTTCTTC.